Listed here are 19 T cell receptor beta chains from one sample, sequenced in a study of T cell responses to AZD1222 COVID-19 vaccine. Sequencing was performed with immunoSEQ multiplex PCR; in TCRdb, only in-frame clones are kept and a portion is missing. In the table there are about 130,000 clones, roughly 88% of which are singletons. The sequencing used peripheral blood, collected 28 days after the second AZD1222 dose. Every receptor here comes from an adult who received the AZD1222 COVID-19 vaccine.

A single count supports this clone. For the CDR3, the DNA is TGTGCCAGCAGTTACTCACAGGGAATGAAGAACGAGCAGTACTTC. It is translated as CASSYSQGMKNEQYF. The chain recombines TRBV6-5 with TRBJ2-7, with a weak D call TRBD1 (6 bases). V was shortened by 0 bases and J by 5 bases, with 14 bases between the two germline ends. Germline values: CDR1 MNHEY, CDR2 SVGAGI. The CDR3 length is 15 residues.

This clone came up once. The chain links TRBV19 to TRBJ2-7; D may be TRBD2 (6 bases). The V end was cut by 5 bases, the J end by 2 bases, with 13 bases between. Germline CDR1 and CDR2: LNHDA and SQIVND (reference sequence). The CDR3 totals 14 residues. DNA for the CDR3: TGTGCCAGTAGTTTCCATAGCGGAACCTACGAGCAGTACTTC. Amino acids: CASSFHSGTYEQYF.

V gene TRBV5-5 combines with J gene TRBJ2-7; D is perhaps TRBD1 or TRBD2 (5 bases each). The V gene lost 3 bases and the J gene lost 5 bases, with 21 bases spanning the gap. This CDR3 is 16 amino acids long. Per germline, CDR1 SGHKS and CDR2 YYEKEE (reference sequence). Here the CDR3 DNA reads TGTGCCAGCAGCTGGCCTGGGGGACCTAGGGGTAACGAGCAGTACTTC. Amino acids: CASSWPGGPRGNEQYF.

The chain uses TRBV3-1 (or the pseudogene TRBV3-2) and TRBJ1-1, with 7 bases fitting TRBD1. The CDR3 consists of 15 residues. The ends lost 3 bases at V and 3 bases at J; junction bases unmatched: 7. Germline-derived CDR1 and CDR2 are LGHDT and YNNKEL (reference sequence). The CDR3: CASSQWTTGHTEAFF. DNA of the CDR3: TGTGCCAGCAGCCAGTGGACGACAGGGCACACTGAAGCTTTCTTT.

The chain links TRBV10-2 to TRBJ2-5, with 13 nucleotides matching TRBD2. This CDR3 has 15 residues. Germline values: CDR1 WSHSY, CDR2 SAAADI. V lost 6 bases and J lost 2; bases outside the gene matches: 3. The CDR3 here is CASRGLAGIQETQYF. The CDR3 nucleotides are TGCGCCAGCAGGGGACTAGCGGGGATACAAGAGACCCAGTACTTC.

The chain joins TRBV7-9 to TRBJ1-1; 10 bases are a match to TRBD1. V dropped 3 bases and J dropped 2; count of bases not matched to a gene: 3. The germline CDR1 and CDR2 sequences are SEHNR and FQNEAQ (reference sequence). This CDR3 comprises 15 residues. CDR3: CASSFGDRGNTEAFF. The DNA of the CDR3 is TGTGCCAGCAGCTTTGGGGACAGGGGAAACACTGAAGCTTTCTTT.

The rearrangement uses TRBV5-4 and TRBJ2-7; 15 bases are a match to TRBD2. There are 17 residues in the CDR3. With 3 bases clipped from V and 4 bases from J, the junction kept 8 bases outside the gene matches. From germline, CDR1 is SGHNT and CDR2 YYREEE (reference sequence). The chain's CDR3 is CASSSNGLAGGPYEQYF. CDR3 bases: TGTGCCAGCAGCTCCAACGGACTAGCGGGAGGGCCATACGAGCAGTACTTC.

The rearrangement uses TRBV14 and TRBJ2-7; no clear D gene. The V end lost 4 bases, the J end lost 5 bases, and 9 bases lay between the germline ends. This CDR3 region has 12 residues. Per germline, CDR1 SGHDN and CDR2 FVKESK. The CDR3 loop reads CASSPTRDEQYF. The CDR3 DNA is TGTGCCAGCAGCCCGACACGGGACGAGCAGTACTTC.

The chain employs TRBV24-1 and TRBJ2-6; D is tentatively TRBD1 or TRBD2 (5 bases each). In germline, CDR1 is KGHDR, CDR2 SFDVKD. V was shortened by 0 bases and J by 0 bases, with 17 bases between the two germline ends. The CDR3 sequence is 20 residues long. The CDR3 loop reads CATSDLPRGWGNSGANVLTF. CDR3 sequence (DNA): TGTGCCACCAGTGATTTGCCGAGGGGTTGGGGTAACTCTGGGGCCAACGTCCTGACTTTC.

The chain uses TRBV27 and TRBJ2-1, with TRBD2 matching over 10 bases. Germline values: CDR1 MNHEY, CDR2 SMNVEV (reference sequence). The CDR3 sequence is 16 residues long. With V trimmed by 6 bases and J by 10 bases, 15 bases remained unmatched. This chain's CDR3 is CASRENFSGRIREQFF. For the CDR3, the DNA is TGTGCCAGCAGGGAAAATTTTAGCGGGAGGATTCGCGAGCAGTTCTTC.

This sequence joins TRBV24-1 and TRBJ2-5; 8 bases are a match to TRBD1. The trim removed 2 bases at V and 4 bases at J, leaving 5 bases unmatched. Looked up from germline, CDR1 is KGHDR and CDR2 is SFDVKD. This CDR3 comprises 15 residues. CDR3 protein: CATSDSGGTGETQYF. The CDR3, as DNA: TGTGCCACCAGTGATTCAGGGGGGACAGGAGAGACCCAGTACTTC.

The gene calls are TRBV29-1 and TRBJ2-3, with no clear D. Germline V gene lookup returns CDR1 SQVTM and CDR2 ANQGSEA. The germline V and J ends were trimmed by 3 bases and 4 bases, with 8 bases remaining between them. There are 12 residues in the CDR3. For the CDR3, the DNA is TGCAGCGTTGAGATGCAGCCAGATACGCAGTATTTT. This sequence encodes CSVEMQPDTQYF.

V and J are TRBV4-1 and TRBJ1-1, with D possibly matching TRBD1 (5 bases). Germline-derived CDR1 and CDR2 are MGHRA and YSYEKL. The CDR3 runs to 15 residues. The V end lost 4 bases, the J end lost 0 bases, and 12 bases lay between the germline ends. The CDR3 DNA follows: TGCGCCAGCAGCCGCTTGGGGGATATGAACACTGAAGCTTTCTTT. This translates into CASSRLGDMNTEAFF.

The chain links TRBV15 to TRBJ2-2, with D perhaps TRBD2 (6 bases). This CDR3 contains 15 residues. Germline V lookup: CDR1 LNHNV, CDR2 YYDKDF (reference sequence). V lost 1 base and J 7 bases, leaving 13 bases between the germline ends. The CDR3 loop is CATSRGGSGGGELFF. As DNA, the CDR3 is TGTGCCACCAGCAGAGGGGGTAGCGGAGGCGGGGAGCTGTTTTTT.

This CDR3 is CASSLSPGLNTEAFF. The CDR3, as DNA: TGTGCCAGCAGTTTATCGCCAGGGTTGAACACTGAAGCTTTCTTT. The genes are TRBV27 and TRBJ1-1, with D perhaps matching TRBD1 (5 bases). CDR1 is MNHEY and CDR2 is SMNVEV in the germline V gene (reference sequence). V lost 0 bases and J lost 0, with 8 bases in between. The CDR3 is 15 residues long.

The chain employs TRBV9 and TRBJ2-7; TRBD2 matches 9 bases. The CDR3 has 14 residues. CDR1 and CDR2 (germline): SGDLS, YYNGEE. V shed 0 bases, J shed 3 bases, and the junction held 1 base outside the gene matches. CDR3: CASSVGSGGYEQYF. The CDR3 nucleotides read TGTGCCAGCAGCGTAGGTAGCGGGGGCTACGAGCAGTACTTC.

The chain is built from TRBV30 and TRBJ1-2, with TRBD1 identical over 9 bases. The CDR3 consists of 13 residues. The junction had 3 bases not matched to a gene; V was cut back by 2 bases and J by 5 bases. Germline V gene lookup returns CDR1 GTSNPN and CDR2 SVGIG (reference sequence). The CDR3 sequence is CAWSRQGGYGYTF. In nucleotides, the CDR3 is TGTGCCTGGAGTAGACAGGGGGGATATGGCTACACCTTC.

The chain combines TRBV11-2 with TRBJ2-4; weak D call: TRBD2 (5 bases). The V end lost 2 bases, the J end lost 8 bases, and 10 bases lay between the germline ends. This CDR3 has 13 residues. Germline V gene data show CDR1 as SGHAT and CDR2 as FQNNGV. CDR3 residues: CASSLSSRDIQYF. The CDR3 DNA follows: TGTGCCAGCAGCTTATCCTCGAGGGACATTCAGTACTTC.

CDR3 DNA: TGTGCCAGCAGCCCCCCCCGGACAGGGGGTAACTATGGCTACACCTTC. Its protein product is CASSPPRTGGNYGYTF. V gene TRBV5-5 combines with J gene TRBJ1-2, with TRBD1 matching over 10 bases. V shed 4 bases, J shed 1 base, and the junction held 7 bases outside the gene matches. The CDR3 covers 16 residues. From germline, CDR1 is SGHKS and CDR2 YYEKEE (reference sequence).